This T cell receptor beta chain was profiled in a study of cytomegalovirus exposure and HLA in healthy donors. This CDR3 region has 14 residues. The V and J ends lost 4 bases and 1 base, in that order; junction bases with no gene match: 1. CDR1 and CDR2 from the germline V gene are SGHDT and YYEEEE. PCR primers comprised 60 Vbeta and 13 Jbeta primers. The table came from immunoSEQ multiplex PCR; TCRdb's copy has only in-frame clones and leaves some out. The repertoire has around 250,000 clones, about 80% of them found once; the top ten carry about 8%. This TCR derives from a woman aged 55-70 years in good health and CMV-seropositive. The chain is built from TRBV5-6 and TRBJ2-2; 7 bases agree with TRBD2. The source material was PBMCs. CDR3 DNA: TGTGCCAGCAGCCGGACTAGGAACACCGGGGAGCTGTTTTTT. This encodes CASSRTRNTGELFF.